The present T cell receptor beta chain was sequenced within a study of metastatic and nonmetastatic thyroid tumors (dated by TCRdb to 2018 to 2020). Background for the entire study: Repertoires from peripheral blood and from tumor or nodule tissue samples of malignant and benign thyroid patients were compared. Summary of the overall study and its limitations: In both blood and tumor samples, TCR beta diversity was reported to be significantly higher in malignant tumors than in benign nodules.

This clone was seen ten or more times. Its target antigen remains unknown. Qualities for individual bases were not recorded, and no much larger clone is one base off. V lost 1 base and J lost 6 bases; the stretch between them is 5 bases long. The cysteine opens and the phenylalanine closes a CDR3 of 12 amino acids. The retained sequence is limited to the CDR3, 36 bases, with the frame set at the first base. The germline V gene specifies SGHRS as CDR1 and YFSETQ as CDR2. Libraries were prepared through PCR. Sequencing instrument: Illumina HiSeq 4000. High-throughput sequencing was used to profile the TCR beta-chain CDR3 region of every patient. In the source study's methods: The researchers built a classifier to tell apart papillary thyroid cancer patients with distant metastasis, based on CDR3 differences among clinicopathological groups. The Shannon index was used to assess repertoire diversity, and the Morisita-Horn index was used to assess tumor-blood repertoire similarity. The public reads were run again by TCRdb, first through fastp at Q25 and then through MiXCR, and only productive beta chains were kept. The V and J calls come from TCRdb's annotation, not from the publication. This sample lists roughly 59,000 clones; about 17% were detected once. Together, the top ten hold less than 9.5% of the sample.

Before undergoing thyroid surgery, none of the patients had been given any kind of treatment. Using T-cell receptor beta sequencing, the researchers looked back retrospectively at clinical samples from patients, gathered between about 2011 and 2019. Material: blood. This receptor chain uses TRBV5-1 and TRBJ2-1, with the D gene uncertain. This clonotype was obtained from a male donor with papillary thyroid cancer or a benign thyroid nodule (not recorded which). Some clones in this sample may be carry-over from other donors' samples. The base sequence is TGCGCCAGCAGCTTGAGTCCCAATGAGCAGTTCTTC. Its amino acids are CASSLSPNEQFF. Full variable domain (CDR3 extended with the reference TRBV5-1 and TRBJ2-1 proteins): KAGVTQTPRYLIKTRGQQVTLSCSPISGHRSVSWYQQTPGQGLQFLFEYFSETQRNKGNFPGRFSGRQFSNSRSEMNVSTLELGDSALYLCASSLSPNEQFFGPGTRLTVL.